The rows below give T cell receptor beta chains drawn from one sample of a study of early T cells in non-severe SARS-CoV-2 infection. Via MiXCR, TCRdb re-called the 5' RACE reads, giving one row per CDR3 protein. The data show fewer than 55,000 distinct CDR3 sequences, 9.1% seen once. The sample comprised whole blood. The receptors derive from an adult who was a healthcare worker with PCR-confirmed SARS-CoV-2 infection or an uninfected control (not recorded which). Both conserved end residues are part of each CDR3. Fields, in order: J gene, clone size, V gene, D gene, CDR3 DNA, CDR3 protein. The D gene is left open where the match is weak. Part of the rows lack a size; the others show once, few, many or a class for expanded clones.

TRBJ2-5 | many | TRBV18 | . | TGTGCCAGCTCACCACCATGGGGACAAGAGACCCAGTACTTC | CASSPPWGQETQYF
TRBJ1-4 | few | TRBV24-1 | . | TGTGCCACCAGTGATCCGGGGACGCCCGGGCTGTTTTTT | CATSDPGTPGLFF
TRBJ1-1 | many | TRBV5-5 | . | TGTGCCAGCAGCCCTTTAGGCGAGATGAACACTGAAGCTTTCTTT | CASSPLGEMNTEAFF
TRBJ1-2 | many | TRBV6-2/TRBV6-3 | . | TGTGCCAGCACCCTCACAGGGTATGGCTACACCTTC | CASTLTGYGYTF
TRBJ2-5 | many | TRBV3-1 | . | TGTGCCAGCGGTTACGGGGGGACACAAGAGACCCAGTACTTC | CASGYGGTQETQYF
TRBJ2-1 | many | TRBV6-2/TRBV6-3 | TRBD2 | TGTGCCAGCAGTTACGGCCAGGGAGGGGACAATGAGCAGTTCTTC | CASSYGQGGDNEQFF
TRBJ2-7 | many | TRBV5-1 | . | TGCGCCAGCAGCTCGACAGGGAGGGGAAACGAGCAGTACTTC | CASSSTGRGNEQYF
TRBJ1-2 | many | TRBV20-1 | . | TGCAGTGCTGTGCTTGACCCTCCGACAAGGGGCTACACCTTC | CSAVLDPPTRGYTF
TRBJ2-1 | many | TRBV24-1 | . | TGTGCCACCAGTGGGGACTTGCATTACAATGAGCAGTTCTTC | CATSGDLHYNEQFF
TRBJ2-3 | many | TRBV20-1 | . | TGCAGTGCTAGTATAGTAGCGCGGTCCTTATTGGGTACGCAGTATTTT | CSASIVARSLLGTQYF
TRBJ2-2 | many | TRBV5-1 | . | TGCGCCAGCACCTGGGGGTCCGGCGAGCTGTTTTTT | CASTWGSGELFF
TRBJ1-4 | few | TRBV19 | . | TGTGCCAGTAGGAGGAGTGAAAAACTGTTTTTT | CASRRSEKLFF
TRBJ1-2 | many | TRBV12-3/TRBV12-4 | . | TGTGCCAGCAGTCCGTACAGGGCCGGGAACTATGGCTACACCTTC | CASSPYRAGNYGYTF
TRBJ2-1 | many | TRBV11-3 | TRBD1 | TGTGCCAGCAGCTCCAGGGGGAGAGAGTCCTACAATGAGCAGTTCTTC | CASSSRGRESYNEQFF
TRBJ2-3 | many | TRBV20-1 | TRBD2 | TGCAGTGCAGCCCCTGTAGCGGGGGGGGAGATTACAGATACGCAGTATTTT | CSAAPVAGGEITDTQYF
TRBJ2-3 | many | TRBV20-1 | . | TGCAGTGCTAGAGCATCCACAGATACGCAGTATTTT | CSARASTDTQYF
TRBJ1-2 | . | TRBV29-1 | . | TGCAGCGTTGCGGGGGAATCTGGCTACACCTTC | CSVAGESGYTF
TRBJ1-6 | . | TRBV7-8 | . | TGTGCCAGCAGCTTAGCGGGCCGAAGGCCAAGGGGTAATTCACCCCTCCACTTT | CASSLAGRRPRGNSPLHF
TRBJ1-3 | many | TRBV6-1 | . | TGTGCCAGCAGTGAACTGGGGACTGGAAACACCATATATTTT | CASSELGTGNTIYF
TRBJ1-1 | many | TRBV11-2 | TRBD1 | TGTGCCAGCAGCCCTCGACAGGGCCCTGAAGCTTTCTTT | CASSPRQGPEAFF
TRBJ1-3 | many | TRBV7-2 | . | TGTGCCAGCAGCTTAGCGCCCTCCTCTGGAAACACCATATATTTT | CASSLAPSSGNTIYF
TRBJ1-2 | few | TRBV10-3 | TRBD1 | TGTGCCATCACCGACAGGGTTGAGGATGGCTACACCTTC | CAITDRVEDGYTF
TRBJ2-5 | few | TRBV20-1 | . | TGCAGTGCTAGACCCCCATGGGAAGGGACCCAGTACTTC | CSARPPWEGTQYF
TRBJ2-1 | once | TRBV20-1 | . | TGCAGTGCGGTACTAACCGCTTTTTCCAATGAGCAGTTCTTC | CSAVLTAFSNEQFF
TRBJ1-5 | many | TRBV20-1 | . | TGCAGTGCTGGGAAGATGGATAGCAATCAGCCCCAGCATTTT | CSAGKMDSNQPQHF
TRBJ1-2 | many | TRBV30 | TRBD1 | TGTGCCTGGAGTCCCGGGACAGGGATGGGGCTAACCTTC | CAWSPGTGMGLTF